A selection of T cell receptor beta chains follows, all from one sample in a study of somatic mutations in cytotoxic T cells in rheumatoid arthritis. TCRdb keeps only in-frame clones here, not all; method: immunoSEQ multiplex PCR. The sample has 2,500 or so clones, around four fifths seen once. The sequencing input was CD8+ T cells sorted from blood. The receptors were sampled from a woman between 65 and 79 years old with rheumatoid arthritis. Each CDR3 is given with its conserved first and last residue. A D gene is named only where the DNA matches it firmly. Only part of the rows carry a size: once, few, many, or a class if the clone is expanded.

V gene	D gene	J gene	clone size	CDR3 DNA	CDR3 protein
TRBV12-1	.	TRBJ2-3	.	TGTGCCAGCAGCTTTGAGTCTAGCGGGAGTCGACTAACAGATACGCAGTATTTT	CASSFESSGSRLTDTQYF
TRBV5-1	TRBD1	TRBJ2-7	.	TGCGCCAGCAGAGAGGGACAGGGGGTCGACGAGCAGTACTTC	CASREGQGVDEQYF
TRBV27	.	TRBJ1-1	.	TGTGCCAGCAGTCAAATAGGGGGGGCTTTCACCCAAGCTTTCTTT	CASSQIGGAFTQAFF
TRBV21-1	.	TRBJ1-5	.	TGTGCCAGCAGCAAATTTTGGGTCGGAACGGGGCCCCAGCATTTT	CASSKFWVGTGPQHF
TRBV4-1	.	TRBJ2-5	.	TGCGCCAGCAGCCACTTGGGGGGGCACAAAGGACCTAACTTTGAGACCCAGTACTTC	CASSHLGGHKGPNFETQYF
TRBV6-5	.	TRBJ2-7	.	TGTGCCAGCAGTCCTCTAGCGATTCCGGCCTACGAGCAGTACTTC	CASSPLAIPAYEQYF
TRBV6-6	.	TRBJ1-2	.	TGTGCCAGCAGCCAAATGGGGGGGGCTAACTATGGCTACACCTTC	CASSQMGGANYGYTF
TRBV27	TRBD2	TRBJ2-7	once	TGTGCCGTGACTAGCGGGAGCTACGAGCAGTACTTC	CAVTSGSYEQYF
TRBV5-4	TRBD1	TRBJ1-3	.	TGTGCCAGCAGCTTGGAACAGGGGGCATTCAACACCATATATTTT	CASSLEQGAFNTIYF
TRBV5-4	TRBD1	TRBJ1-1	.	TGTGCCAGCAGCCCGAGGACAGGGGGGTGGACTGAAGCTTTCTTT	CASSPRTGGWTEAFF
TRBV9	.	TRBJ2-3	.	TGTGCCAGCAGCGTAGTGAGCGGTCCTAGCACAGATACGCAGTATTTT	CASSVVSGPSTDTQYF
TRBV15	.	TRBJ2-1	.	TGTGCCACCACCGACGGGAGTTGGGTTAATGAGCAGTTCTTC	CATTDGSWVNEQFF
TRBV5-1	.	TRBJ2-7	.	TGCGCCAGCAGCTTTGCAGCCGGGACAATGAGGACCTACGAGCAGTACTTC	CASSFAAGTMRTYEQYF
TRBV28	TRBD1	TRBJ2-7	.	TGTGCCAGCAGTTTCGGACAGGGGGGAACCTACGAGCAGTACTTC	CASSFGQGGTYEQYF
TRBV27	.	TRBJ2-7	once	TGTGCCAGCAGGCGGGACGGATTATTTTTTGAGCAGTACTTC	CASRRDGLFFEQYF
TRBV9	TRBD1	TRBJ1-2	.	TGTGCCAGCAGCGTAGATGGACAGGGGGCGCGTGGCTACACCTTC	CASSVDGQGARGYTF
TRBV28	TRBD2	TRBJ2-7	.	TGTGCCAGCAGTTTTTTGCGGGAGCGAACCTACGAGCAGTACTTC	CASSFLRERTYEQYF
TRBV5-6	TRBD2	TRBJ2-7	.	TGTGCCAGCAATACCGGGTCCGGGAGGGGTGCCTACGAGCAGTACTTC	CASNTGSGRGAYEQYF
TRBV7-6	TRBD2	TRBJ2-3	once	TGTGCCAGCAGCATGGGACTAGCGGGAGTTTCCGATACGCAGTATTTT	CASSMGLAGVSDTQYF
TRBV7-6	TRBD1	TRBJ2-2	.	TGTGCCAGCAGCCTCCTGACAGGGGTTGCCGGGGAGCTGTTTTTT	CASSLLTGVAGELFF
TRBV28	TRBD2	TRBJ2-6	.	TGTGCCAGCAGTACCGGGACTAGCGGCTCTGGGGCCAACGTCCTGACTTTC	CASSTGTSGSGANVLTF
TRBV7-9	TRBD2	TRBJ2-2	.	TGTGCCAGCAGCAGGGGACTAGCGGGAGCTCGATCCGGGGAGCTGTTTTTT	CASSRGLAGARSGELFF
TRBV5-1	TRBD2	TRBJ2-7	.	TGCGCCAGCAGCTTGGAAGGATCTAGCGGGAGAGGCGAGCAGTACTTC	CASSLEGSSGRGEQYF
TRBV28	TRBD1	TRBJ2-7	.	TGTGCCAGCCGTGGGACAGCCTACGAGCAGTACTTC	CASRGTAYEQYF
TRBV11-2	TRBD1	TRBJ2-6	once	TGTGCCAGCAGCTTGGGGACAGGGGACCTCTCTGGGGCCAACGTCCTGACTTTC	CASSLGTGDLSGANVLTF
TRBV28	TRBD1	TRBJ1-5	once	TGTGCCAGCAGTCCAGGGACAGTGTATAGCAATCAGCCCCAGCATTTT	CASSPGTVYSNQPQHF
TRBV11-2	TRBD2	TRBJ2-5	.	TGTGCCAGCAGCCCACCTGCGGCGGGAGGGGAGACCCAGTACTTC	CASSPPAAGGETQYF
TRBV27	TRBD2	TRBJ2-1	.	TGTGCCAGCAGCTCCGACCGCGAGCGGGAGTACGGCAATGAGCAGTTCTTC	CASSSDREREYGNEQFF
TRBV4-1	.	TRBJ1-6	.	TGCGCCAGCAGCCAAGGGCCCCCTTTTAATTCACCCCTCCACTTT	CASSQGPPFNSPLHF
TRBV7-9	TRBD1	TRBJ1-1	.	TGTGCCAGCAGGGCGGGACAGGGAAACACTGAAGCTTTCTTT	CASRAGQGNTEAFF
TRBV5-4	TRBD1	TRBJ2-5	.	TGTGCCAGCAGCTCCGGGACAGAAGAGACCCAGTACTTC	CASSSGTEETQYF
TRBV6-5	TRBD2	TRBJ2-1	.	TGTGCCAGCAGTTACCAAGGACTAGTTGTAGAGCAGTTCTTC	CASSYQGLVVEQFF
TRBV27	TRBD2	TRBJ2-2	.	TGTGCCAGCAGTTTAGACCCTAGCGGGAGGGCAGACACCGGGGAGCTGTTTTTT	CASSLDPSGRADTGELFF
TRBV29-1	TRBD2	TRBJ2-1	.	TGCAGCGTTACGATGTGGGGGAGGGCGGTTGAGCAGTTCTTC	CSVTMWGRAVEQFF
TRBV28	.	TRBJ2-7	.	TGTGCCAGCAGTGCCATTGCGGAGGGCTACGAGCAGTACTTC	CASSAIAEGYEQYF
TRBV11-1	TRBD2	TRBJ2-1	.	TGTGCCAGCAGTCTGGGGGGGGTACTAGCGAGTTACAATGAGCAGTTCTTC	CASSLGGVLASYNEQFF
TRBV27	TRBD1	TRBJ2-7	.	TGTGCCAGCAGTCCAGGGACAGGGGGCTCCTACGAGCAGTACTTC	CASSPGTGGSYEQYF